This is a list of T cell receptor beta chains from one sample in a study of T-cell memory formation after mild COVID-19. In TCRdb, the 5' RACE reads were re-called with MiXCR into one record per CDR3 protein. The data hold fewer than 200,000 distinct CDR3 sequences, with 20% to 25% observed a single time. Material: PBMCs or a T cell subset sorted from them (not recorded which). Receptors originate from an adult woman who had mild COVID-19 (a few samples of this study predate the infection). Cell type and time point are not known. The CDR3 runs from the conserved cysteine through the conserved F or W. D genes are given only for firm matches. Where a row states a size, it is once, few, many or the class of an expanded clone; other rows omit it.

d_gene,v_gene,abundance,j_gene,CDR3aa,CDR3nt
TRBD2,TRBV4-2,many,TRBJ2-1,CASSQASGGPLNEQFF,TGTGCCAGCAGCCAGGCAAGCGGGGGGCCTCTCAATGAGCAGTTCTTC
-,TRBV12-3/TRBV12-4,-,TRBJ1-1,CASSFGQEAFF,TGTGCCAGCAGTTTCGGACAGGAAGCTTTCTTT
-,TRBV7-9,-,TRBJ2-7,CASSLAVVPQGMYSYEQYF,TGTGCCAGCAGCTTAGCGGTAGTACCTCAGGGAATGTACTCCTACGAGCAGTACTTC
TRBD2,TRBV12-3/TRBV12-4,-,TRBJ2-2,CASSPGLAGADRELFF,TGTGCCAGCAGCCCAGGGTTAGCGGGGGCCGACCGGGAGCTGTTTTTT
-,TRBV7-9,few,TRBJ1-1,CASSTSGGVTEAFF,TGTGCCAGCAGCACCAGTGGAGGGGTCACTGAAGCTTTCTTT
-,TRBV5-5,once,TRBJ2-7,CASGLQASYEQYF,TGTGCCAGCGGGTTACAGGCCTCCTACGAGCAGTACTTC
TRBD1,TRBV6-2/TRBV6-3,many,TRBJ2-2,CASRQQGDTGELFF,TGTGCCAGCAGACAACAGGGGGACACCGGGGAGCTGTTTTTT
-,TRBV18,few,TRBJ2-7,CASSTGTPFNEQYF,TGTGCCAGCTCAACCGGGACTCCCTTCAACGAGCAGTACTTC
TRBD1,TRBV5-1,-,TRBJ2-2,CASSLELGDPGTGGDTGELFF,TGCGCCAGCAGCTTGGAGTTGGGCGATCCCGGGACAGGGGGCGACACCGGGGAGCTGTTTTTT
-,TRBV15,few,TRBJ2-7,CATRQDPYEQYF,TGTGCCACGAGACAGGACCCCTACGAGCAGTACTTC
-,TRBV11-2,-,TRBJ1-1,CASSGVGEAFF,TGTGCCAGCAGCGGAGTGGGTGAAGCTTTCTTT
-,TRBV7-9,few,TRBJ2-7,CASSSPAETYEQYF,TGTGCCAGCAGTTCCCCCGCTGAAACCTACGAGCAGTACTTC
-,TRBV5-1,many,TRBJ2-5,CASSLAGETQYF,TGTGCCAGCAGCTTAGCCGGCGAGACCCAGTACTTC
-,TRBV4-1,many,TRBJ2-3,CASSQTIPSWGDTQYF,TGCGCCAGCAGCCAAACCATCCCGTCGTGGGGAGATACGCAGTATTTT
-,TRBV11-1,few,TRBJ2-1,CASTPVRGLSLNEQFF,TGTGCCAGCACCCCTGTCCGGGGCCTTAGTTTGAATGAGCAGTTCTTC
TRBD1,TRBV5-1,-,TRBJ1-1,CASSVVSFTGGSLAFF,TGCGCCAGCAGCGTGGTGAGCTTTACAGGGGGCTCCTTGGCTTTCTTT
-,TRBV27,few,TRBJ2-1,CASSLFWGIINEQFF,TGTGCCAGCAGTTTGTTTTGGGGTATAATCAATGAGCAGTTCTTC
-,TRBV24-1,-,TRBJ2-1,CATSDFGSDEQFF,TGTGCCACCAGTGATTTCGGAAGCGATGAGCAGTTCTTC
TRBD2,TRBV5-4,-,TRBJ2-7,CASSLASGTYEQYF,TGTGCCAGCAGCTTGGCTAGCGGTACCTACGAGCAGTACTTC
TRBD1,TRBV7-9,-,TRBJ2-3,CASSPGWAGGEDTQYF,TGTGCCAGCAGCCCAGGGTGGGCAGGGGGCGAGGATACGCAGTATTTT
-,TRBV19,-,TRBJ2-7,CASSIGHEQYF,TGTGCCAGTAGTATTGGTCACGAGCAGTACTTC
TRBD2,TRBV5-1,few,TRBJ2-3,CASIASGGSDTQYF,TGCGCCAGCATTGCTAGCGGGGGCTCGGATACGCAGTATTTT
-,TRBV11-1,few,TRBJ2-4,CASSLTDPLAKNIQYF,TGTGCCAGCAGCTTGACCGACCCTCTAGCCAAAAACATTCAGTACTTC
-,TRBV7-9,few,TRBJ1-1,CASSVTMGFEAFF,TGTGCCAGCAGCGTTACCATGGGTTTTGAAGCTTTCTTT
-,TRBV12-3/TRBV12-4,many,TRBJ2-7,CASSFSVSSTSEQYF,TGTGCCAGCAGTTTCAGCGTCAGCTCTACGAGTGAGCAGTACTTC
TRBD2,TRBV9,-,TRBJ2-1,CASSVASGTPPYNEQFF,TGTGCCAGCAGCGTAGCTAGCGGGACTCCCCCCTACAATGAGCAGTTCTTC
TRBD2,TRBV7-3,-,TRBJ2-1,CASSSLAGASNEQFF,TGTGCCAGCAGCTCACTAGCGGGAGCCTCCAATGAGCAGTTCTTC
TRBD2,TRBV6-5,few,TRBJ2-7,CASSITTSGVTYEQYF,TGTGCCAGCAGCATAACGACTAGCGGCGTTACCTACGAGCAGTACTTC
-,TRBV4-3,few,TRBJ1-6,CASSQDRGITSYNSPLHF,TGCGCCAGCAGCCAAGATAGAGGGATTACCTCCTATAATTCACCCCTCCACTTT
-,TRBV4-2,-,TRBJ2-7,CASSQGSGGALEQYF,TGTGCCAGCAGCCAAGGCTCTGGGGGGGCCCTTGAGCAGTACTTC
-,TRBV15,-,TRBJ2-3,CATSIQGGGDTQYF,TGTGCCACCAGCATACAGGGGGGGGGAGATACGCAGTATTTT
-,TRBV5-1,many,TRBJ2-2,CASSSLEGPNTGELFF,TGCGCCAGCAGCTCCCTCGAGGGCCCGAACACCGGGGAGCTGTTTTTT
-,TRBV12-3/TRBV12-4,few,TRBJ2-5,CASMAGVETQYF,TGTGCCAGCATGGCAGGGGTGGAGACCCAGTACTTC
-,TRBV15,few,TRBJ1-1,CATSRARAGSVTEAFF,TGTGCCACCAGCAGAGCCAGGGCCGGGTCGGTCACTGAAGCTTTCTTT
-,TRBV5-5,-,TRBJ2-1,CASSRSVMDADNEQFF,TGTGCCAGCAGCAGATCCGTGATGGACGCGGACAATGAGCAGTTCTTC
-,TRBV2,few,TRBJ1-5,CASSLVLENQHF,TGTGCCAGCAGTCTTGTCCTAGAAAACCAGCATTTT
TRBD2,TRBV12-3/TRBV12-4,-,TRBJ2-5,CASRSQLAGGQETQYF,TGTGCCAGCAGGTCTCAACTAGCGGGGGGCCAAGAGACCCAGTACTTC
-,TRBV20-1,few,TRBJ2-7,CSARDTTDEQYF,TGCAGTGCCCGGGACACAACAGACGAGCAGTACTTC
-,TRBV9,few,TRBJ2-2,CASSVDYLTGELFF,TGTGCCAGCAGCGTAGATTATCTTACAGGGGAGCTGTTTTTT
TRBD1,TRBV7-8,-,TRBJ1-6,CASRYEGQGQGGSPLHF,TGTGCCAGCAGATACGAAGGCCAGGGACAGGGCGGCTCACCCCTCCACTTT
-,TRBV24-1,-,TRBJ2-1,CATQDRQHNEQFF,TGTGCCACCCAAGACAGGCAACACAATGAGCAGTTCTTC
TRBD2,TRBV27,once,TRBJ2-7,CASSPTSGNYEQYF,TGTGCCAGCAGTCCTACTAGCGGGAACTACGAGCAGTACTTC
TRBD1,TRBV2,few,TRBJ2-1,CASSFHRGQGTSNEQFF,TGTGCCAGCAGTTTCCACCGTGGACAGGGGACCTCGAATGAGCAGTTCTTC
-,TRBV9,-,TRBJ2-7,CASSPMAGDVYEQYF,TGTGCCAGCAGCCCCATGGCAGGGGATGTCTACGAGCAGTACTTC
-,TRBV5-1,few,TRBJ2-7,CASSGTSEYEQYF,TGCGCCAGCAGTGGGACTTCGGAATACGAGCAGTACTTC
-,TRBV4-1,few,TRBJ1-1,CASSQGPPGREAFF,TGCGCCAGCAGCCAAGGCCCGCCTGGCAGGGAAGCTTTCTTT
-,TRBV4-1,-,TRBJ1-1,CASSQVGRGNTEAFF,TGCGCCAGCAGCCAAGTCGGCCGGGGAAACACTGAAGCTTTCTTT